This TCR beta chain came from a study of OX40 agonist ivuxolimab in advanced cancers. There are 16 residues in the CDR3. The V gene end was trimmed by 0 bases and the J gene end by 3 bases; junction bases not matched to a gene: 6. The V gene's germline CDR1 is SGDLS and CDR2 YYNGEE. The method was immunoSEQ multiplex PCR; TCRdb's version includes in-frame clones alone and lacks a portion of them. This sample yields tens of thousands of clones, of which 65% to 90% are seen a single time; 20% to 25% belongs to the top ten. This clone showed up just once. This receptor was obtained from an adult with an advanced solid tumor such as melanoma, head and neck, liver or kidney cancer. The sample here was CD4+ or CD8+ T cells sorted from blood, taken in a trial of the OX40 agonist ivuxolimab. The chain has TRBV9 and TRBJ2-7; 10 bases agree with TRBD1. This chain's CDR3 is CASSVGSGQGLYEQYF. DNA for the CDR3: TGTGCCAGCAGCGTAGGTTCGGGACAGGGGCTCTACGAGCAGTACTTC.